The 26 T cell receptor beta chains given below trace back to one sample, sequenced in a study of identical twins. In TCRdb, the 5' RACE reads were re-called with MiXCR into one record per CDR3 protein. The repertoire holds some 570,000 distinct CDR3 sequences, with about a fifth as singletons. These data were also reused for a study on yellow fever vaccine responses in identical twins.

The sample taken for sequencing was CD4+ T cells sorted from blood. The source is a woman aged 18-29 years in good health.

The gene calls are TRBV5-5 and TRBJ2-1, with 8 bases matching TRBD2. The CDR3 sequence is 15 residues long. J gave up 4 bases and V 4 bases, and 7 bases lay outside the gene matches. CDR1 is SGHKS, CDR2 YYEKEE, per germline (reference sequence). This CDR3 reads CASSQLAVRYNEQFF. In nucleotides, the CDR3 is TGTGCCAGCAGCCAACTAGCGGTTCGATACAATGAGCAGTTCTTC.

The rearrangement joins TRBV12-3 or TRBV12-4 to TRBJ1-1; weak D call: TRBD1 (6 bases). Trimming took 7 bases from V and 5 from J, leaving 17 bases between them. The CDR3 covers 14 residues. CDR3: CASTHREEGTEAFF. In DNA form, the CDR3 reads TGTGCCAGCACCCACAGGGAAGAAGGTACTGAAGCTTTCTTT.

The table lists this clonotype with a few counts. The chain carries TRBV7-2 and TRBJ2-2; 14 bases line up with TRBD2. This CDR3 region has 16 residues. The V segment lost 4 bases and the J segment 6 bases; nucleotides outside the gene matches: 4. CDR1 SGHTA and CDR2 FQGNSA come from the germline V gene. CDR3 in amino acids: CASSSTSGRAAGELFF. CDR3 DNA sequence: TGTGCCAGCAGCTCGACTAGCGGGAGGGCCGCCGGGGAGCTGTTTTTT. The variable domain in full, completed from reference TRBV7-2 and TRBJ2-2, reads GAGVSQSPSNKVTEKGKDVELRCDPISGHTALYWYRQSLGQGLEFLIYFQGNSAPDKSGLPSDRFSAERTGGSVSTLTIQRTQQEDSAVYLCASSSTSGRAAGELFFGEGSRLTVL.

The rearrangement joins TRBV10-2 to TRBJ2-1, with D uncertain. This CDR3 spans 14 amino acids. V was clipped by 7 bases and J by 7 bases, with 17 bases between them. Per the germline V gene, CDR1 is WSHSY and CDR2 is SAAADI. The CDR3 DNA follows: TGCGCCAGCAACCCGGGCCCAGGCAGGAATGAGCAGTTCTTC. The encoded protein is CASNPGPGRNEQFF.

This clonotype showed up just a few times. The chain combines TRBV9 with TRBJ2-3, with a weak D call TRBD2 (6 bases). V was trimmed by 6 bases and J by 8 bases, leaving 22 bases between them. CDR1 SGDLS and CDR2 YYNGEE come from the germline V gene. The CDR3 is 15 amino acids. The CDR3 spells CASNGAGREEATQYF. The DNA for the CDR3 is TGTGCCAGCAACGGGGCCGGGAGAGAAGAGGCTACGCAGTATTTT.

In this sample, this clonotype turned up a few times. This sequence joins TRBV15 and TRBJ1-5; no reliable D call. Per germline, CDR1 LNHNV and CDR2 YYDKDF (reference sequence). This CDR3 comprises 12 residues. The V end was cut by 8 bases, the J end by 5 bases, with 10 bases between. In DNA form, the CDR3 reads TGTGCCACCTCCGTTGGGGATCAGCCCCAGCATTTT. This codes for CATSVGDQPQHF.

This chain joins TRBV20-1 and TRBJ2-5; D may be TRBD2 (6 bases). Trimming stripped 6 bases from V and 5 bases from J, with 22 bases between. The CDR3 runs to 15 residues. Germline V lookup: CDR1 DFQATT, CDR2 SNEGSKA (reference sequence). The CDR3 protein is CSAQTRAPGEETQYF. DNA of the CDR3: TGCAGTGCCCAAACCCGGGCACCGGGAGAGGAGACCCAGTACTTC.

This clonotype was seen a handful of times. The V and J genes are TRBV20-1 and TRBJ2-7; the D is unclear. The V gene's germline CDR1 is DFQATT and CDR2 SNEGSKA (reference sequence). V lost 0 bases, J lost 2 bases, and 11 bases lay in between. This CDR3 is 14 amino acids long. The CDR3 sequence: CSARDRSGPYEQYF. Written as DNA, the CDR3 is TGCAGTGCTAGAGATAGGTCAGGCCCCTACGAGCAGTACTTC.

This clonotype was observed a few times. CDR3 protein: CASSPWWSGTTLKETQYF. The DNA for the CDR3 is TGTGCCAGCAGCCCGTGGTGGAGCGGGACAACTCTAAAAGAGACCCAGTACTTC. This chain links TRBV3-1 with TRBJ2-5, with D perhaps matching TRBD2 (7 bases). Trimming removed 4 bases from V and 3 bases from J, with 24 bases in between. The CDR3 has 18 residues. Germline V gives CDR1 LGHDT, CDR2 YNNKEL (reference sequence).

This sequence joins TRBV10-3 and TRBJ2-7; D call uncertain. The CDR3 is 14 residues long. Trimming removed 2 bases at V and 2 bases at J, with 10 bases between. Per germline, CDR1 ENHRY and CDR2 SYGVKD. The CDR3 DNA sequence: TGTGCCATCAGTGAGAAGGAAAGAGCCTACGAGCAGTACGTC. It codes for CAISEKERAYEQYV.

The chain is built from TRBV14 and TRBJ2-5; D call uncertain. V was clipped by 1 base and J by 5 bases, with 11 bases between them. The CDR3 contains 14 residues. Per germline, CDR1 SGHDN and CDR2 FVKESK. The CDR3 reads CASSQVMFRETQYF. CDR3 DNA: TGTGCCAGCAGCCAAGTTATGTTTCGGGAGACCCAGTACTTC.

This clonotype showed up just a few times. The chain carries TRBV20-1 and TRBJ2-4; no definite D call. Trimming cost V 6 bases and J 8 bases, with 14 bases left between them. The CDR3 runs to 12 residues. Germline V gene lookup returns CDR1 DFQATT and CDR2 SNEGSKA (reference sequence). CDR3 coding DNA: TGCAGTGCCACTGTCGGGTCCGACATTCAGTACTTC. It translates to CSATVGSDIQYF.

The chain is built from TRBV7-8 and TRBJ2-1, with D possibly TRBD1 on 6 matching bases. V lost 5 bases and J lost 9, with 11 bases in between. The CDR3 totals 12 residues. CDR1 and CDR2 (germline): SGHVS, FQNEAQ. The CDR3 here is CASSLRGFEQFF. The DNA of the CDR3 is TGTGCCAGCAGCCTGAGGGGGTTTGAGCAGTTCTTC.

CDR3 sequence (DNA): TGTGCCAGCAGTGAAGCGACAGGTACACGGGACTATGGCTACACCTTC. Protein product: CASSEATGTRDYGYTF. This chain links TRBV2 with TRBJ1-2; tentatively, D is TRBD1 (6 bases). Germline CDR1 reads SNHLY; CDR2 reads FYNNEI. Deletions cut 0 bases from V and 3 bases from J, with 14 bases between. This CDR3 contains 16 residues.

As to this clonotype: At one end, the junction sequence differs from germline, possibly due to a read error. The chain is built from TRBV20-1 and TRBJ2-5; 14 bases line up with TRBD2. CDR1 is DFQATT and CDR2 is SNEGSKA in the germline V gene (reference sequence). The CDR3 contains 19 residues. CDR3 nucleotide sequence: TGCAGTGCTGGAGAGTCCATCCTCCGACTAGCGGGGGGGAGGGAGACCCAGTACTTC. It yields the protein CSAGESILRLAGGRETQYF.

The chain couples TRBV7-8 to TRBJ2-5; D may match TRBD1 or TRBD2 (5 bases each). The CDR3 covers 15 residues. The germline V gene encodes CDR1 SGHVS and CDR2 FQNEAQ. The V gene lost 5 bases and the J gene lost 1 base, with 14 bases spanning the gap. The CDR3 sequence: CASSTRGVRQETQYF. The CDR3 nucleotides read TGTGCCAGCAGCACCCGAGGGGTCCGCCAAGAGACCCAGTACTTC.

The chain employs TRBV7-9 and TRBJ1-2, with 12 bases fitting TRBD1. V gave up 5 bases and J gave up 8 bases; unmatched junction bases: 12. CDR3 length: 16 residues. CDR1 is SEHNR, CDR2 FQNEAQ, per germline (reference sequence). CDR3 bases: TGTGCCAGCAGCGCTTCCGGGACAGGGGGCATATTGGGCTACACCTTC. Amino acids: CASSASGTGGILGYTF.

This clonotype turned up a few times. The J gene is TRBJ2-3, the V gene TRBV5-5; tentative D call: TRBD1 (5 bases). The CDR3 is 15 residues long. Trimming removed 1 base at V and 0 bases at J, with 9 bases between. Germline V CDR1 and CDR2: SGHKS, YYEKEE (reference sequence). CDR3 amino acids: CASSLMTVSTDTQYF. In nucleotides, the CDR3 is TGTGCCAGCAGCTTGATGACAGTTAGCACAGATACGCAGTATTTT.

This clonotype was seen a handful of times. V is TRBV18 and J is TRBJ2-7; D gene uncertain. CDR1 is KGHSH, CDR2 LQKENI, per germline. This CDR3 contains 13 residues. Trimming stripped 2 bases from V and 10 bases from J, with 15 bases between. In DNA form, the CDR3 reads TGTGCCAGCTCACCATCGGAGACGTTGGAACAGTACGTC. It translates to CASSPSETLEQYV.

This clonotype was seen only a few times. The rearrangement joins TRBV12-3 or TRBV12-4 to TRBJ1-2; D gene ambiguous. V shed 6 bases and J shed 5 bases, with 13 bases lying between them. The CDR3 extends over 13 amino acids. CDR3 amino acids: CASSPRAAYGYTF. CDR3 DNA: TGTGCCAGCAGCCCTCGGGCAGCTTATGGCTACACCTTC.

The V call is TRBV20-1, the J call TRBJ2-7, with 8 bases identical to TRBD2. The junction had 10 bases not matched to a gene; V was cut back by 6 bases and J by 3 bases. The CDR3 contains 14 residues. From germline, CDR1 is DFQATT and CDR2 SNEGSKA (reference sequence). The CDR3 loop reads CSASAREGLYEQYF. CDR3 in DNA: TGCAGTGCCTCCGCTCGGGAGGGACTCTACGAGCAGTACTTC.

Regarding this clonotype: A much larger clone differs by one base, so this may be a read error. The genes are TRBV12-3 or TRBV12-4 and TRBJ1-4; D gene ambiguous. Trimming removed 8 bases from V and 5 bases from J, with 6 bases in between. The CDR3 extends over 11 amino acids. The CDR3 DNA sequence: TGTGCCAGCGGTCAGAATGAAAAACTGTTTTTT. This gives the protein CASGQNEKLFF.

V and J are TRBV7-9 and TRBJ1-1, with D tentatively TRBD1 (6 bases). The CDR3 spans 15 residues. Germline CDR1 and CDR2: SEHNR and FQNEAQ (reference sequence). Trimming pared 2 bases from V and 13 bases from J, leaving 23 bases between. For the CDR3, the DNA is TGTGCCAGCAGCTTAACTCAGGGGATTTCTCTTGGTGTTTTCTTT. It specifies CASSLTQGISLGVFF.

This chain uses TRBV5-1 with TRBJ2-3; D uncertain. V was pared by 3 bases and J by 4 bases, with 9 bases between. Looked up from germline, CDR1 is SGHRS and CDR2 is YFSETQ. This CDR3 has 13 amino acids. CDR3 region: CASSSPWSDTQYF. CDR3 DNA sequence: TGCGCCAGCAGCTCCCCATGGTCAGATACGCAGTATTTT.

The chain links TRBV12-3 or TRBV12-4 to TRBJ2-3; a possible D gene is TRBD2 (7 bases). Trimming shortened V by 8 bases and J by 4 bases, and 16 bases separated the two germline ends. The CDR3 runs to 14 residues. The CDR3 DNA sequence: TGTGCCAGCTGGGAGGGGGTTGGAGCAGATACGCAGTATTTT. Translating it yields CASWEGVGADTQYF.

The chain couples TRBV10-3 to TRBJ2-3; TRBD1 or TRBD2 may be the D gene (5 bases each). V lost 3 bases and J lost 2, with 24 bases in between. The germline gives CDR1 ENHRY, CDR2 SYGVKD. CDR3 length: 19 residues. CDR3 in DNA: TGTGCCATCAGTGACCCCTCCCGGGACCAAAAATCCGCCACAGATACGCAGTATTTT. The encoded protein is CAISDPSRDQKSATDTQYF.